This entry lists 13 T cell receptor beta chains sequenced from one sample in a study of T cells in women clearing cervical HPV infection. Only in-frame clones appear in the TCRdb table, and some are missing; sequencing was by immunoSEQ multiplex PCR. Its clone listing holds 20,000 to 25,000 clones. The specimen was blood buffy coat. The origin of the receptors is a woman aged 18-70 years with a cervical HPV16 infection that either progressed to CIN3+ or cleared (not recorded which).

Comment on this clone: Coverage ceases 3 residues before the CDR3 finishes, and the germline J gene fills in the end. This chain links TRBV2 with TRBJ2-7; the D gene is possibly TRBD2 (5 bases). Germline lookup yields CDR1 SNHLY and CDR2 FYNNEI. The length of the CDR3 is 13 residues. Trimming pared 5 bases from V and 1 base from J, leaving 9 bases between. The CDR3 bases that were read are TGTGCCAGCAGTACTAGGTCGTCCTACGAG. This sequence encodes CASSTRSSYE. In full, the CDR3 is CASSTRSSYEQYF.

Comments on this clone: The read gets to within 3 residues of the CDR3 end, and the germline J gene fills in the rest. The chain combines TRBV10-3 with TRBJ2-3, with 7 bases fitting TRBD1. Germline assignment: CDR1 ENHRY and CDR2 SYGVKD. The V and J ends lost 11 bases and 5 bases, in that order; junction bases with no gene match: 13. This CDR3 region has 14 residues. The covered CDR3 bases are TGTGCCGCGCGTGAGACAGGGATGGGAGATACG. Amino acid sequence: CAARETGMGDT. The entire CDR3 protein reads CAARETGMGDTQYF.

The CDR3 loop reads CASSSRWRDEQFF. The sequenced part of the CDR3 DNA is TGTGCCAGCAGTTCCCGCTGGCGGGATGAG. The rearrangement joins TRBV12-3 or TRBV12-4 to TRBJ2-1; D is perhaps TRBD2 (5 bases). The read falls 3 residues short of the CDR3 end, and the missing part is taken from the germline J gene. Trimming took 4 bases from V and 8 from J, leaving 12 bases between them. The CDR3 is 13 residues long.

The DNA read from the CDR3 is TGTGCCAGCAGCCTCGACAGGGTCTACTCTGGGGCCAACGTC. This translates into CASSLDRVYSGANV. The whole CDR3 region reads CASSLDRVYSGANVLTF. This sequence joins TRBV6-2 or TRBV6-3 and TRBJ2-6; TRBD1 aligns across 7 bases. The read is 3 residues too short to cover the CDR3 end, so that end is filled in from the germline J gene. This CDR3 is 17 amino acids long. The germline gives CDR1 MNHEY, CDR2 SVGEGT. V was clipped by 6 bases and J by 0 bases; unmatched bases: 8.

The CDR3 sequence: CASSLTGMNQPQHF. CDR3 bases read: TGCGCCAGCAGCTTGACGGGGATGAATCAGCCC. The chain is built from TRBV5-1 and TRBJ1-5, with D unresolved. Read coverage stops 3 residues before the CDR3 terminus; the germline J gene supplies the remainder. Per germline, CDR1 SGHRS and CDR2 YFSETQ. This CDR3 comprises 14 residues. Trimming removed 1 base at V and 4 bases at J, with 9 bases between.

Comment on this clone: Read coverage stops 3 residues before the CDR3 terminus; the germline J gene supplies the remainder. V usage is TRBV7-2 and J usage is TRBJ1-1; D is possibly TRBD1 (6 bases). The V end lost 4 bases, the J end lost 5 bases, and 17 bases lay between the germline ends. Germline V lookup: CDR1 SGHTA, CDR2 FQGNSA. The CDR3 covers 15 residues. The CDR3 protein is CASSSISQGITEAFF. The covered CDR3 bases are TGTGCCAGCAGCTCTATTTCACAGGGAATTACTGAA. The full variable domain, its missing parts supplied by reference TRBV7-2 and TRBJ1-1, is GAGVSQSPSNKVTEKGKDVELRCDPISGHTALYWYRQSLGQGLEFLIYFQGNSAPDKSGLPSDRFSAERTGGSVSTLTIQRTQQEDSAVYLCASSSISQGITEAFFGQGTRLTVV.

With respect to this clone: The missing CDR3 end, 3 residues past where the read stops, is filled in from the germline J gene. The gene calls are TRBV7-2 and TRBJ2-1; D unclear. Looked up from germline, CDR1 is SGHTA and CDR2 is FQGNSA. Trimming stripped 8 bases from V and 5 bases from J, with 19 bases between. The CDR3 sequence is 15 residues long. The sequenced CDR3 bases are TGTGCCAGCTCGTTCCGAGAGGTGATTCACAATGAG. It yields the protein CASSFREVIHNE. The full CDR3 protein reads CASSFREVIHNEQFF.

Of note for this clone: Read sequence stops 3 residues before the CDR3 end, and the germline J gene provides the missing end. The rearrangement links TRBV20-1 to TRBJ2-7; TRBD2 aligns across 10 bases. Germline assignment: CDR1 DFQATT and CDR2 SNEGSKA (reference sequence). The CDR3 has 14 amino acids. V lost 5 bases to trimming and J lost 2 bases; unmatched junction nucleotides: 6. Partial CDR3 DNA: TGCAGTGCTGGACAAGCGGGAGGGACCTACGAG. Translated: CSAGQAGGTYE. The full-length CDR3 reads as CSAGQAGGTYEQYF.

As concerns this clone: Read data end 3 residues before the CDR3 end; the end is taken from the germline J gene. The chain couples TRBV5-4 to TRBJ1-2; tentative D call: TRBD1 (6 bases). The CDR3 sequence is 15 residues long. Trimming stripped 1 base from V and 4 bases from J, with 14 bases between. Germline lookup yields CDR1 SGHNT and CDR2 YYREEE (reference sequence). CDR3 sequence: CASSLSTGLSYGYTF. The covered CDR3 bases are TGTGCCAGCAGCTTGTCCACAGGGCTATCCTATGGC.

About this clone: The CDR3 end lies 3 residues beyond the end of the read and is filled in from the germline J gene. The V and J genes are TRBV5-1 and TRBJ2-3, with TRBD2 matching 14 bases. In germline, CDR1 is SGHRS, CDR2 YFSETQ. V shed 4 bases and J 4 bases; nucleotides not matched to a gene: 2. CDR3 length: 15 amino acids. The CDR3 sequence is CASSQGLAGADTQYF. CDR3 DNA, as far as it was read: TGCGCCAGCAGCCAGGGACTAGCGGGAGCAGATACG. The variable domain in full, with the rest retrieved from reference TRBV5-1 and TRBJ2-3, is KAGVTQTPRYLIKTRGQQVTLSCSPISGHRSVSWYQQTPGQGLQFLFEYFSETQRNKGNFPGRFSGRQFSNSRSEMNVSTLELGDSALYLCASSQGLAGADTQYFGPGTRLTVL.

Concerning this clone: The read terminates 3 residues before the CDR3 end, so the remaining end is supplied by the germline J gene. The chain employs TRBV20-1 and TRBJ1-2; D is possibly TRBD1 (5 bases). The germline V gene has CDR1 DFQATT and CDR2 SNEGSKA (reference sequence). The CDR3 runs to 13 residues. This chain's CDR3 is CSASAARAGSYTF. The sequenced CDR3 bases are TGCAGTGCTAGTGCTGCCAGGGCGGGGAGC.

Regarding this clone: The observed sequence ends 3 residues before the CDR3 terminus, with the missing tail filled in from the germline J gene. This chain uses TRBV20-1 with TRBJ1-1; TRBD1 aligns across 8 bases. The germline V gene has CDR1 DFQATT and CDR2 SNEGSKA (reference sequence). CDR3 length equals 13 residues. After removal of 3 bases from V and 3 bases from J, the junction contained 3 bases not matched to a gene. The DNA read from the CDR3 is TGCAGTGCTAGGCCGACAGGGGACACTGAA. It specifies CSARPTGDTE. The CDR3 in its entirety is CSARPTGDTEAFF.

In regard to this clone: Read coverage stops 3 residues before the CDR3 terminus; the germline J gene supplies the remainder. The chain employs TRBV13 and TRBJ1-2; D gene uncertain. Germline CDR1 PRHDT, CDR2 FYEKMQ (reference sequence). Trimming took off 7 bases at V and 2 bases at J, with 8 bases between the two ends. The CDR3 has 12 residues. The covered CDR3 bases are TGTGCCAGCAATTCGGGGAACTATGGC. This codes for CASNSGNYG. The whole CDR3 protein reads CASNSGNYGYTF.